This T cell receptor (beta chain) was recorded in a study of shared clonotypes between healthy human individuals. Naive CD8 cells lacked CD45RO and underwent positive selection for CCR7, leaving out terminally differentiated effector memory CD45RA+ cells. The CDR3 is made up of 15 amino acids. Germline V CDR1 and CDR2: MGHRA, YSYEKL. The V end was cut by 0 bases, the J end by 4 bases, with 13 bases between. Study-wide findings and caveats: Measured sharing among donors was expected to vary with sequencing depth. The four-donor shared clonotypes exceeded non-shared clonotypes in generation probability, with non-shared ones scoring lower. What naive subsets generally showed was a larger estimated richness than memory subsets showed.

A note on this clone: Its antigen is not known.

Authors' processing steps: As immunoSEQ supplied junction-only sequences (without quality scores), filtering differed. Sequenced by immunoSEQ multiplex PCR; TCRdb stores in-frame clones only, minus some. The D gene and trimming were derived from the DNA, and the V and J assignments and clone size from that table. The table lists about 2 million clones, about 95% of them singletons. Material: naive CD8+ T cells sorted from blood. The rearrangement uses TRBV4-1 and TRBJ2-7; D is ambiguous. The receptor comes from a man aged 18 to 30 in good health. CDR3 amino acids: CASSQDLLGMYEQYF. DNA for the CDR3: TGCGCCAGCAGCCAAGATCTGCTAGGGATGTACGAGCAGTACTTC.